Shown below are 27 T cell receptor beta chains from a single sample sequenced in a study of CD8 T cells in ankylosing spondylitis. TCRdb reprocessed the 5' RACE reads with MiXCR, giving one entry per CDR3 protein. The sample yields 350,000 or so distinct CDR3 sequences, approximately 15% seen once. Source material: blood, either unsorted or a sorted T cell fraction (not recorded which). The receptor set was obtained from a male donor with ankylosing spondylitis or in good health (not recorded which).

The chain has TRBV7-9 and TRBJ2-1; 7 bases match TRBD1. The CDR3 contains 14 residues. J lost 6 bases, V lost 5 bases, and 7 bases had no gene match. The germline gives CDR1 SEHNR, CDR2 FQNEAQ (reference sequence). The CDR3 sequence: CASSNRQGPNEQFF. The CDR3, as DNA: TGTGCCAGCAGCAACCGACAGGGTCCCAATGAGCAGTTCTTC.

The chain recombines TRBV7-2 with TRBJ2-3; 10 bases match TRBD2. Trimming at V came to 1 base and at J to 0 bases, leaving 4 bases not matched to a gene. Germline V CDR1 and CDR2: SGHTA, FQGNSA. The CDR3 contains 17 residues. CDR3 coding DNA: TGTGCCAGCAGCTTAGTGGCTAGCGGGAGTAGCACAGATACGCAGTATTTT. This codes for CASSLVASGSSTDTQYF.

The table lists this clonotype with a few counts. This sequence joins TRBV30 and TRBJ2-3; 12 bases agree with TRBD2. This CDR3 comprises 14 residues. Germline CDR1 reads GTSNPN; CDR2 reads SVGIG (reference sequence). The CDR3 DNA reads as TGTGCTTTGACTAGCGGGAGTGTCACAGATACGCAGTATTTT. Its protein is CALTSGSVTDTQYF.

The table lists this clonotype with a few counts. The chain recombines TRBV5-1 with TRBJ2-7; no firm D call. CDR3 length equals 16 residues. Trimming left V 0 bases short and J 1 base short, with 14 bases between. The germline CDR1 and CDR2 sequences are SGHRS and YFSETQ. In nucleotides, the CDR3 is TGCGCCAGCAGCTTGGATTCTCCATCCATTTCCTACGAGCAGTACTTC. Translation gives CASSLDSPSISYEQYF.

The chain joins TRBV9 to TRBJ2-6; D is undetermined. The CDR3 is made up of 15 amino acids. V lost 4 bases to trimming and J lost 1 base, with 9 bases between them. Germline V gene sequence: CDR1 SGDLS, CDR2 YYNGEE. The CDR3 nucleotides read TGTGCCAGCAGCCTTGCCAGATCTGGGGCCAACGTCCTGACTTTC. Residues: CASSLARSGANVLTF.

In its sample, this clonotype was seen a few times. This chain uses TRBV20-1 with TRBJ2-3; TRBD1 or TRBD2 may be the D gene (5 bases each). The length of the CDR3 is 12 residues. Trimming removed 3 bases at V and 5 bases at J, with 9 bases between. The germline V gene encodes CDR1 DFQATT and CDR2 SNEGSKA (reference sequence). CDR3 loop: CSASGAGDTQYF. The CDR3, as DNA: TGCAGTGCTAGCGGGGCCGGAGATACGCAGTATTTT.

The chain couples TRBV7-9 to TRBJ2-1, with TRBD2 matching over 8 bases. Germline V lookup: CDR1 SEHNR, CDR2 FQNEAQ (reference sequence). The CDR3 contains 15 residues. Losses at the gene ends were 2 bases for V and 4 bases for J; bases not matched to a gene: 4. The CDR3 nucleotides are TGTGCCAGCAGCTTATTTTCTAGCGGGTACAATGAGCAGTTCTTC. Protein: CASSLFSSGYNEQFF.

The V call is TRBV3-1, the J call TRBJ2-1; a weak D match, TRBD1 (5 bases). V was pared by 4 bases and J by 10 bases, with 14 bases between. The germline CDR1 and CDR2 sequences are LGHDT and YNNKEL (reference sequence). The CDR3 sequence is 13 residues long. CDR3 region: CASSPRGSGEQFF. CDR3 DNA sequence: TGTGCCAGCAGCCCTAGGGGTAGTGGCGAGCAGTTCTTC.

There are a few counts of this clonotype. The rearrangement links TRBV10-3 to TRBJ1-1, with D perhaps TRBD1 (5 bases). From germline, CDR1 is ENHRY and CDR2 SYGVKD. V lost 6 bases and J lost 0, with 14 bases in between. The CDR3 is 15 residues long. DNA of the CDR3: TGTGCCATCAGCCCGGACACGGGTATGAACACTGAAGCTTTCTTT. Amino acid sequence: CAISPDTGMNTEAFF.

The chain couples TRBV5-1 to TRBJ2-7; perhaps TRBD1 as D (6 bases). Trimming took 2 bases from V and 0 from J, leaving 9 bases between them. The germline V gene has CDR1 SGHRS and CDR2 YFSETQ. This CDR3 has 14 amino acids. CDR3 residues: CASSFTGSSYEQYF. CDR3 DNA sequence: TGCGCCAGCAGCTTTACAGGGAGCTCCTACGAGCAGTACTTC.

This clonotype showed up just a few times. The chain employs TRBV25-1 and TRBJ1-1; the D gene is possibly TRBD1 (6 bases). V was pared by 6 bases and J by 4 bases, with 12 bases between. This CDR3 has 13 residues. The V gene's germline CDR1 is MGHDK and CDR2 SYGVNS. Written as DNA, the CDR3 is TGTGCCAGCAGCGCAGGGGTGCGCACTGAAGCTTTCTTT. Encoded protein: CASSAGVRTEAFF. Looking up the rest from reference TRBV25-1 and TRBJ1-1 gives the full variable domain: EADIYQTPRYLVIGTGKKITLECSQTMGHDKMYWYQQDPGMELHLIHYSYGVNSTEKGDLSSESTVSRIRTEHFPLTLESARPSHTSQYLCASSAGVRTEAFFGQGTRLTVV.

The gene calls are TRBV5-1 and TRBJ1-1; the D gene is possibly TRBD1 (5 bases). This CDR3 region has 16 residues. Germline CDR1 reads SGHRS; CDR2 reads YFSETQ. Between the trimmed V and J ends, which lost 4 bases and 3 bases, there was a span of 19 bases. The CDR3 sequence: CASSTRDSLAYTEAFF. Here the CDR3 DNA reads TGCGCCAGCAGCACCAGGGATAGTTTAGCCTACACTGAAGCTTTCTTT.

This clonotype has more than one count but fewer than ten. The V gene is TRBV6-5, the J gene TRBJ2-3; D is perhaps TRBD1 (5 bases). Germline V gene lookup returns CDR1 MNHEY and CDR2 SVGAGI. Trimming took off 1 base at V and 10 bases at J, with 6 bases between the two ends. There are 11 residues in the CDR3. Here the CDR3 DNA reads TGTGCCAGCAGTTACTTAGGGGCGCAGTATTTT. It encodes CASSYLGAQYF.

Ten or more counts support this clonotype. The rearrangement uses TRBV6-1 and TRBJ2-7; 7 positions agree with TRBD1. The CDR3 has 14 residues. Germline V gene lookup returns CDR1 MNHNS and CDR2 SASEGT. V lost 5 bases, J lost 3 bases, and 7 bases stayed unmatched. The CDR3 reads CASSRQGIGYEQYF. CDR3 bases: TGTGCCAGCAGTCGACAGGGAATCGGCTACGAGCAGTACTTC.

This clonotype has only a few counts. The chain is built from TRBV4-2 and TRBJ2-2, with TRBD1 as a possible D gene (5 bases). There are 15 residues in the CDR3. Trimming removed 0 bases at V and 6 bases at J, with 11 bases between. CDR1 and CDR2 (germline): LGHNA, YNFKEQ. This chain's CDR3 is CASSQEPQGSGELFF. The CDR3, as DNA: TGTGCCAGCAGCCAAGAGCCCCAGGGCTCCGGGGAGCTGTTTTTT.

This clonotype has at least ten counts. The rearrangement joins TRBV29-1 to TRBJ2-3; possibly TRBD2 for D (6 bases). CDR3 length equals 15 residues. Deletions cut 4 bases from V and 3 bases from J, with 17 bases between. Germline assignment: CDR1 SQVTM and CDR2 ANQGSEA. In DNA form, the CDR3 reads TGCAGCGTTGTGATCGGGACCGGGAGAACAGATACGCAGTATTTT. This encodes CSVVIGTGRTDTQYF.

Only a few counts were recorded for this clonotype. The chain recombines TRBV20-1 with TRBJ2-5, with 7 bases aligning to TRBD2. CDR3 length: 16 residues. J gave up 9 bases and V 0 bases, and 16 bases lay outside the gene matches. Germline V CDR1 and CDR2: DFQATT, SNEGSKA (reference sequence). The CDR3 reads CSARDLGGGTREAQYF. As DNA, the CDR3 is TGCAGTGCTAGAGATCTGGGCGGGGGTACTAGGGAGGCCCAGTACTTC.

The chain joins TRBV14 to TRBJ2-1; TRBD2 matches at 8 bases. Germline V gene sequence: CDR1 SGHDN, CDR2 FVKESK. The CDR3 contains 13 residues. V lost 10 bases, J lost 6 bases, and 8 bases stayed unmatched. CDR3 sequence: CATSAGAINEQFF. The DNA for the CDR3 is TGTGCCACCTCAGCGGGAGCTATCAATGAGCAGTTCTTC. The full variable domain, with the rest looked up from reference TRBV14 and TRBJ2-1, is EAGVTQFPSHSVIEKGQTVTLRCDPISGHDNLYWYRRVMGKEIKFLLHFVKESKQDESGMPNNRFLAERTGGTYSTLKVQPAELEDSGVYFCATSAGAINEQFFGPGTRLTVL.

This clonotype has only a few counts. This rearrangement joins TRBV20-1 to TRBJ2-3; TRBD2 is a possible D gene (5 bases). Deletions cut 6 bases from V and 2 bases from J, with 15 bases between. This CDR3 has 14 amino acids. Germline V gene data show CDR1 as DFQATT and CDR2 as SNEGSKA (reference sequence). CDR3 in amino acids: CSARERQYTDTQYF. The CDR3 DNA sequence: TGCAGTGCCCGTGAGCGGCAGTACACAGATACGCAGTATTTT.

The rearrangement joins TRBV3-1 to TRBJ1-2; TRBD1 might be the D (5 bases). Per germline, CDR1 LGHDT and CDR2 YNNKEL (reference sequence). The CDR3 extends over 15 amino acids. The V gene lost 4 bases and the J gene lost 4 bases, with 16 bases spanning the gap. The DNA of the CDR3 is TGTGCCAGCAGCCGGAACCGGGACGCGGGCTATGGCTACACCTTC. Amino acids: CASSRNRDAGYGYTF.

This rearrangement joins TRBV9 to TRBJ2-1; 7 nucleotides agree with TRBD2. There are 15 residues in the CDR3. The germline gives CDR1 SGDLS, CDR2 YYNGEE. After removal of 1 base from V and 0 bases from J, the junction contained 1 base not matched to a gene. The CDR3 DNA is TGTGCCAGCAGCGTACGCGGGAGCTCCTACAATGAGCAGTTCTTC. Its protein product is CASSVRGSSYNEQFF.

The rearrangement uses TRBV12-3 or TRBV12-4 and TRBJ2-7; TRBD1 agrees at 9 bases. This CDR3 contains 14 residues. V lost 8 bases to trimming and J lost 2 bases; unmatched junction nucleotides: 7. CDR3 sequence: CASRDRVGPYEQYF. The CDR3 DNA is TGTGCCAGCCGGGACAGGGTAGGTCCCTACGAGCAGTACTTC.

The chain links TRBV7-2 to TRBJ2-3; 9 bases fit TRBD2. V gave up 0 bases and J gave up 4 bases; unmatched junction bases: 5. There are 16 residues in the CDR3. CDR1 and CDR2 (germline): SGHTA, FQGNSA. In DNA, the CDR3 is TGTGCCAGCAGCTTAGCGTTTGCGGGGGGGTCAGATACGCAGTATTTT. This translates into CASSLAFAGGSDTQYF.

V gene TRBV6-1 combines with J gene TRBJ2-1, with TRBD2 matching over 9 bases. The germline CDR1 and CDR2 sequences are MNHNS and SASEGT. V dropped 7 bases and J dropped 8; count of bases not matched to a gene: 9. The CDR3 extends over 14 amino acids. The CDR3 DNA reads as TGTGCCAGCACCATTAGCGGGGGCATCTATGAGCAGTTCTTC. The encoded protein is CASTISGGIYEQFF.

V usage is TRBV12-3 or TRBV12-4 and J usage is TRBJ2-4, with D unclear. V lost 6 bases and J 5 bases, leaving 17 bases between the germline ends. The CDR3 is made up of 15 amino acids. This chain's CDR3 is CASSRAELRENIQYF. The DNA for the CDR3 is TGTGCCAGCAGCCGGGCCGAGTTGCGTGAAAACATTCAGTACTTC.

In its sample, this clonotype was seen a few times. CDR3 loop: CSAPSGVYNEQFF. CDR3 nucleotides: TGCAGTGCCCCTAGCGGAGTTTACAATGAGCAGTTCTTC. The chain combines TRBV20-1 with TRBJ2-1; 7 bases agree with TRBD2. The CDR3 consists of 13 residues. From germline, CDR1 is DFQATT and CDR2 SNEGSKA (reference sequence). The V segment lost 6 bases and the J segment 4 bases; nucleotides outside the gene matches: 6.

V is TRBV11-2 and J is TRBJ2-2; D remains unclear. The germline V gene has CDR1 SGHAT and CDR2 FQNNGV. The V and J ends lost 5 bases and 1 base respectively, with 8 bases between them. The CDR3 spans 14 residues. CDR3: CASSLVENTGELFF. In DNA, the CDR3 is TGTGCCAGCAGCCTCGTGGAGAACACCGGGGAGCTGTTTTTT.